This T cell receptor beta chain was captured by sequencing in a study of blood T cell repertoires in COVID-19 (dated by TCRdb to the early 2020s). Regarding the complete study: Collaborator samples came from the United States, Italy and Spain and covered acute and convalescent phases of COVID-19. The prospective study material was composed of cDNA or gDNA derived from T cells, B-cell-depleted T cells, or PBMCs. The dataset comprised deeply sampled blood TCRbeta repertoires from subjects exposed to, actively infected with, or recovered from COVID-19. The repertoires were released in a freely available public database meant as a resource for research on the immune response to SARS-CoV-2. The samples were drawn from two sources: the first 160 participants of the ongoing ImmuneRACE study, and over 950 subjects contributed by 6 global collaborators. A de-identified subject ID, COVID-19 status, age in years and sex were almost always included in the sample metadata. Where HLA class I and class II types were available, the types were taken from metadata supplied by the sample provider, not from assay-based typing. The paper's findings and limits, for the study overall: The amount of clinical and demographic metadata varied by source and participant and was provided uncurated.

TCRbeta CDR3 regions were amplified from genomic DNA by means of the immunoSEQ Assay, a bias-controlled multiplex PCR. In the paper's pipeline: Nucleated cell counts per sample were estimated from amplification of reference gene primers within the assay. To quantify the absolute abundance of each unique TCRbeta CDR3 rearrangement, sequence reads were collapsed and filtered. Productive Simpson clonality was computed per sample as the square root of Simpson's diversity index over productive rearrangements. Entries here come from immuneACCESS through TCRdb and include only in-frame sequences with V and J called. Some clones fail to appear in such tables; in the studies checked, an unresolved V gene covers under half of the shortfall, and the cause of the remainder is unknown. D and trimming were read from the DNA, whereas the V and J calls and clone size are those reported in that table. The table for this sample lists fewer than 200,000 clones; 81% of them were counted only once. The leading ten clones occupy around 12% of the sample.

The CDR1 and CDR2 encoded by the germline V gene are LGHNA and YSLEER. For this chain, trimming is 0 bases at the V end and 8 bases at the J end, and the number of junction bases without a gene match is 10. The CDR3 has 17 amino acids, counting the end cysteine and phenylalanine. Only the CDR3 region is kept as DNA, spanning 51 bases read in frame from base 1. One collaborating source in Seattle enrolled patients while the patients were actively infected and followed the patients over time throughout the course of disease. Each collaborating institution followed its own protocols to collect whole blood in K2EDTA tubes. Collaborator samples were shipped for TCRbeta analysis as frozen whole blood, isolated PBMCs, or DNA extracted from either sample type. Concerning this clone itself: The antigen it recognizes is unknown. The record has no base qualities; no much larger clone is one base away.

This receptor was obtained from an elderly woman with COVID-19, enrolled during active disease. The specimen sequenced was peripheral blood. Here the chain combines TRBV4-3 and TRBJ1-4; TRBD1 matches 9 bases in the middle. The nucleotide sequence reads as follows: TGCGCCAGCAGCCAAGATTTTCTGGGGACAGGGATCGAAAAACTGTTTTTT. It translates as CASSQDFLGTGIEKLFF.